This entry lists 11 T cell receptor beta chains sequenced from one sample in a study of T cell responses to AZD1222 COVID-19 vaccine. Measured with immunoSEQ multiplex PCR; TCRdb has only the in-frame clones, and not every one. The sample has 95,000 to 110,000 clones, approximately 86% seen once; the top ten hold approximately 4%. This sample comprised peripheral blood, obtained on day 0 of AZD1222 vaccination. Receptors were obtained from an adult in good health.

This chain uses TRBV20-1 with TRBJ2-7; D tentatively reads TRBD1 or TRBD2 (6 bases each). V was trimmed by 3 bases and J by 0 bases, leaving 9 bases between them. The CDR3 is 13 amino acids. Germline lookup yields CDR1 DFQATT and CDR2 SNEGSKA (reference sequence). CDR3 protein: CSASPGASYEQYF. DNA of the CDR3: TGCAGTGCTAGTCCGGGGGCCTCCTACGAGCAGTACTTC.

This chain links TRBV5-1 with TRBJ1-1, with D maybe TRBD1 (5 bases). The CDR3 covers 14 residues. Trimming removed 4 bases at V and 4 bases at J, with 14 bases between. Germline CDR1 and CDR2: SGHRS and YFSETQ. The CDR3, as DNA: TGCGCCAGCAGCCCGCTCGGACAAAGCACTGAAGCTTTCTTT. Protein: CASSPLGQSTEAFF. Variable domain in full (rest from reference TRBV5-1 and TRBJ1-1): KAGVTQTPRYLIKTRGQQVTLSCSPISGHRSVSWYQQTPGQGLQFLFEYFSETQRNKGNFPGRFSGRQFSNSRSEMNVSTLELGDSALYLCASSPLGQSTEAFFGQGTRLTVV.

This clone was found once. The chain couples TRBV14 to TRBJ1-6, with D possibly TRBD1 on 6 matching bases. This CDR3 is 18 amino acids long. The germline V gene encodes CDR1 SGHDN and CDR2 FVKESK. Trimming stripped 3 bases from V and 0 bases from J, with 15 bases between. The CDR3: CASSQETGRSSYNSPLHF. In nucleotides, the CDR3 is TGTGCCAGCAGCCAGGAGACAGGACGAAGCTCCTATAATTCACCCCTCCACTTT.

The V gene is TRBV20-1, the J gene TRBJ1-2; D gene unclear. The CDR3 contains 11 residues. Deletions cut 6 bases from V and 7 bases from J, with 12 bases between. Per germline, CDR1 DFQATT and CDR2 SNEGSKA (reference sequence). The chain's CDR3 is CSATDMFGYTF. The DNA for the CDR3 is TGCAGTGCAACCGACATGTTTGGCTACACCTTC.

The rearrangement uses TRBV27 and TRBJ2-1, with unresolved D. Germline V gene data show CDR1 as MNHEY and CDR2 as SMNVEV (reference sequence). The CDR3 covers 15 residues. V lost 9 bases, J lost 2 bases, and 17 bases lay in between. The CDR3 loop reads CASVAGANPYNEQFF. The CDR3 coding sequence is TGTGCCAGTGTAGCTGGAGCTAACCCCTACAATGAGCAGTTCTTC.

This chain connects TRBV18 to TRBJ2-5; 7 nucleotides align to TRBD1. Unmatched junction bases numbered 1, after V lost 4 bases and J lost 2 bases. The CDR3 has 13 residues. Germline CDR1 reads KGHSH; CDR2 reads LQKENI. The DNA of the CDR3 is TGTGCCAGCTCACGGGGACAGCAAGAGACCCAGTACTTC. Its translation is CASSRGQQETQYF.

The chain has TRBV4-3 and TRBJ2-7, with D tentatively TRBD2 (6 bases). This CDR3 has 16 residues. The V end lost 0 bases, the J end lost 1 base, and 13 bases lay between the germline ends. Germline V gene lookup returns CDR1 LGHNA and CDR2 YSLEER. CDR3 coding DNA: TGCGCCAGCAGCCAAGAATTCCCTGGGGGGTCCTACGAGCAGTACTTC. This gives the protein CASSQEFPGGSYEQYF.

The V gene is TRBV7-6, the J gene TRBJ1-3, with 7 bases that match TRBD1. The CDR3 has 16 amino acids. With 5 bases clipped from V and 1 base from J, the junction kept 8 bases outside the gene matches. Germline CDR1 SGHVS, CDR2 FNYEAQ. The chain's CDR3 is CASSPVTGWSGNTIYF. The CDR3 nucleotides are TGTGCCAGCAGCCCAGTGACAGGGTGGTCTGGAAACACCATATATTTT. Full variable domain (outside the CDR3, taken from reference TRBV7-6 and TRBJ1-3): GAGVSQSPRYKVTKRGQDVALRCDPISGHVSLYWYRQALGQGPEFLTYFNYEAQQDKSGLPNDRFSAERPEGSISTLTIQRTEQRDSAMYRCASSPVTGWSGNTIYFGEGSWLTVV.

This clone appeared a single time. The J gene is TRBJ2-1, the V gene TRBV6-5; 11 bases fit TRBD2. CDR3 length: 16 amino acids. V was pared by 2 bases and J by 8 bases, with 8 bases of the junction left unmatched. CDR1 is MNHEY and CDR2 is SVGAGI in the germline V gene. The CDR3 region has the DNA TGTGCCAGCAGTTACGCCTCCACTAGCGGGAGCTATGAGCAGTTCTTC. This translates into CASSYASTSGSYEQFF.

The DNA of the CDR3 is TGTGCCACCCTCTTCGCTAACTATGGCTACACCTTC. Protein: CATLFANYGYTF. The rearrangement links TRBV18 to TRBJ1-2, with D unclear. This CDR3 is 12 amino acids long. Trimming removed 10 bases from V and 0 bases from J, with 9 bases in between. Germline CDR1 KGHSH, CDR2 LQKENI.

In nucleotides, the CDR3 is TGTGCCAGCAGCGCGGGACTGCCTACAGATACGCAGTATTTT. Protein sequence: CASSAGLPTDTQYF. V and J are TRBV7-3 and TRBJ2-3, with D possibly being TRBD2 (6 bases). The germline gives CDR1 SGHTA, CDR2 FQGTGA. There are 14 residues in the CDR3. Trimming pared 5 bases from V and 3 bases from J, leaving 12 bases between.